This T cell receptor (beta chain) was recovered during a study of blood T cell repertoires in COVID-19. Study in general: Samples of COVID-19 (acute and convalescent) were obtained from the United States, Italy and Spain. From T cells, B-cell-depleted T cells, or PBMCs came the material, which was cDNA or gDNA.

In the authors' workflow: Quantification of nucleated cells was approximated via reference gene primer amplification. This table comes from immunoSEQ multiplex PCR, and its TCRdb copy is limited to in-frame clones, with some not included. V and J calls and clone size come straight from that table; D and trimming were deduced from the DNA. The sample comprises some 66,000 clones, about 90% of which are singletons, and less than 8% rests with the top ten. With 4 bases removed from V and 0 bases from J, the gap between germline ends came to 16 bases. Germline V lookup: CDR1 SGHRS, CDR2 YFSETQ. The length of the CDR3 is 16 residues.

The source of this sequence is a human donor in a cohort sampled during active COVID-19. The chain carries TRBV5-1 and TRBJ1-1; D gene unclear. The sequenced sample was peripheral blood. Here the CDR3 DNA reads TGCGCCAGCAGCCGACTACAGAGCGCCATGAACACTGAAGCTTTCTTT. This encodes CASSRLQSAMNTEAFF. Filled out from reference TRBV5-1 and TRBJ1-1, the complete variable domain reads KAGVTQTPRYLIKTRGQQVTLSCSPISGHRSVSWYQQTPGQGLQFLFEYFSETQRNKGNFPGRFSGRQFSNSRSEMNVSTLELGDSALYLCASSRLQSAMNTEAFFGQGTRLTVV.